This paragraph reports one TCR beta chain. This specimen comes from a study of CD4 T cell repertoires in COVID-19. CDR1 is SNHLY, CDR2 FYNNEI, per germline. The CDR3 runs 15 residues. V gave up 8 bases and J gave up 4 bases, with 17 bases separating them. These memory T cells were uncultured and sequenced directly after ex vivo isolation. Profiling relied on immunoSEQ multiplex PCR, and the TCRdb table lists in-frame clones only, not all of them. The data hold around 22,000 clones, with about nine tenths observed a single time. The clonotype was recovered from a human donor who had COVID-19. Sequencing used central memory CD4+ T cells from blood, obtained before the COVID-19 pandemic. V gene TRBV2 combines with J gene TRBJ2-2; the D gene is possibly TRBD1 (6 bases). The CDR3 nucleotides read TGTGCCAGCGCATCAGGACAGACTCGCACCGGGGAGCTGTTTTTT. This codes for CASASGQTRTGELFF.